Shown below are 20 T cell receptor beta chains from a single sample sequenced in a study of identical twins. TCRdb fed the 5' RACE reads into MiXCR, producing one record per CDR3 protein. Here the sample spans hundreds of thousands of distinct CDR3 sequences, 8.6% being singletons. This same sample was also part of a study on yellow fever vaccine responses in identical twins.

Specimen: PBMCs. Receptor source: a woman between 18 and 29 years old in good health.

This clonotype was seen many times. V gene TRBV29-1 combines with J gene TRBJ2-1; maybe TRBD2 (5 bases). The V end was cut by 6 bases, the J end by 5 bases, with 14 bases between. This CDR3 region has 13 residues. In germline, CDR1 is SQVTM, CDR2 ANQGSEA. The CDR3 is CSVGPGSHNEQFF. The CDR3 nucleotides read TGCAGCGTGGGCCCGGGATCACACAATGAGCAGTTCTTC.

The chain is built from TRBV18 and TRBJ2-5, with D unresolved. Germline V gene data show CDR1 as KGHSH and CDR2 as LQKENI. V was cut by 0 bases and J by 6 bases, with 14 bases left in between. CDR3 size: 15 residues. Here the CDR3 reads CASSPPSQEGKTQYF. The CDR3, as DNA: TGTGCCAGCTCACCACCGTCTCAGGAAGGAAAGACCCAGTACTTC.

The chain uses TRBV6-1 and TRBJ1-1; 9 bases line up with TRBD1. The CDR3 has 14 amino acids. V was clipped by 5 bases and J by 3 bases; unmatched bases: 4. Germline assignment: CDR1 MNHNS and CDR2 SASEGT. The CDR3 loop is CASSPQGADTEAFF. CDR3 in DNA: TGTGCCAGCAGTCCACAGGGGGCGGACACTGAAGCTTTCTTT.

This clonotype was seen a few times. The gene calls are TRBV5-1 and TRBJ2-1; TRBD1 aligns across 12 bases. V lost 4 bases, J lost 6 bases, and 5 bases stayed unmatched. The CDR3 is 15 residues long. The V gene's germline CDR1 is SGHRS and CDR2 YFSETQ. CDR3 in amino acids: CASSPGQGALNEQFF. The CDR3 DNA is TGCGCCAGCAGCCCGGGACAGGGGGCCCTCAATGAGCAGTTCTTC.

Many counts were recorded for this clonotype. V is TRBV12-3 or TRBV12-4 and J is TRBJ2-1; D ambiguous. V was pared by 11 bases and J by 0 bases, with 11 bases between. This CDR3 spans 13 amino acids. In DNA, the CDR3 is TGTGCCGTCACGAAGGACTCCTACAATGAGCAGTTCTTC. Its translation is CAVTKDSYNEQFF.

The rearrangement uses TRBV4-2 and TRBJ2-5; TRBD1 might be the D (5 bases). Germline V gene lookup returns CDR1 LGHNA and CDR2 YNFKEQ. This CDR3 contains 16 residues. V lost 0 bases and J 2 bases, leaving 13 bases between the germline ends. CDR3 protein: CASSQEGAPFQETQYF. In DNA form, the CDR3 reads TGTGCCAGCAGCCAAGAAGGGGCCCCTTTTCAAGAGACCCAGTACTTC.

The V gene is TRBV9, the J gene TRBJ2-7; 7 bases match TRBD2. CDR1 SGDLS and CDR2 YYNGEE come from the germline V gene. The CDR3 consists of 15 residues. V shed 4 bases, J shed 0 bases, and the junction held 7 bases outside the gene matches. The CDR3 bases are TGTGCCAGCAGCCCAAGCGGGGACCTCTCCTACGAGCAGTACTTC. It specifies CASSPSGDLSYEQYF. Complete variable domain (other parts from reference TRBV9 and TRBJ2-7): DSGVTQTPKHLITATGQRVTLRCSPRSGDLSVYWYQQSLDQGLQFLIQYYNGEERAKGNILERFSAQQFPDLHSELNLSSLELGDSALYFCASSPSGDLSYEQYFGPGTRLTVT.

The chain uses TRBV29-1 and TRBJ2-1; D is possibly TRBD1 (5 bases). Trimming pared 3 bases from V and 6 bases from J, leaving 21 bases between. CDR1 and CDR2 from the germline V gene are SQVTM and ANQGSEA. The CDR3 is 16 residues long. The CDR3 reads CSVDSWGQGVTNEQFF. The CDR3 DNA is TGCAGCGTTGATTCCTGGGGTCAAGGGGTTACCAATGAGCAGTTCTTC.

This clonotype was picked up a small number of times. V gene TRBV10-3 combines with J gene TRBJ2-7; 9 bases are a match to TRBD1. Trimming cost V 7 bases and J 7 bases; bases outside gene matches: 11. CDR1 is ENHRY, CDR2 SYGVKD, per germline. This CDR3 region has 14 residues. The CDR3 bases are TGTGCCATCACCCGGGACAGGGCTACCCATGAGCAGTACTTC. This encodes CAITRDRATHEQYF.

The rearrangement uses TRBV5-1 and TRBJ2-1; TRBD1 aligns across 11 bases. Germline values: CDR1 SGHRS, CDR2 YFSETQ. V lost 2 bases, J lost 8 bases, and 6 bases stayed unmatched. CDR3 length: 15 amino acids. The CDR3 DNA is TGCGCCAGCAGCTTAGGACAGGGGGCTAGCGATGAGCAGTTCTTC. Amino acids: CASSLGQGASDEQFF.

This sequence joins TRBV7-9 and TRBJ2-3; 9 bases are shared with TRBD2. Germline-derived CDR1 and CDR2 are SEHNR and FQNEAQ (reference sequence). The CDR3 has 15 amino acids. Unmatched junction bases numbered 6, after V lost 5 bases and J lost 3 bases. CDR3 in DNA: TGTGCCAGCAGCATTGGACTAGCGCTGACAGATACGCAGTATTTT. Protein sequence: CASSIGLALTDTQYF.

The V and J genes are TRBV15 and TRBJ2-2; TRBD2 matches 9 bases. Germline assignment: CDR1 LNHNV and CDR2 YYDKDF (reference sequence). The V gene end was trimmed by 1 base and the J gene end by 2 bases; junction bases not matched to a gene: 5. The CDR3 runs to 17 residues. The CDR3 loop is CATSRVGGLANTGELFF. The CDR3, as DNA: TGTGCCACCAGCAGAGTAGGGGGACTAGCCAACACCGGGGAGCTGTTTTTT. The whole variable domain, remainder taken from reference TRBV15 and TRBJ2-2, is DAMVIQNPRYQVTQFGKPVTLSCSQTLNHNVMYWYQQKSSQAPKLLFHYYDKDFNNEADTPDNFQSRRPNTSFCFLDIRSPGLGDTAMYLCATSRVGGLANTGELFFGEGSRLTVL.

The J gene is TRBJ2-7, the V gene TRBV20-1; D is unresolved. Germline V gene sequence: CDR1 DFQATT, CDR2 SNEGSKA (reference sequence). V lost 0 bases, J lost 4 bases, and 4 bases lay in between. The CDR3 covers 11 residues. The CDR3 DNA sequence: TGCAGTGCTAGAGACAAATACGAGCAGTACTTC. Translation: CSARDKYEQYF.

This sequence joins TRBV11-2 and TRBJ1-1, with D possibly being TRBD1 (5 bases). In germline, CDR1 is SGHAT, CDR2 FQNNGV. CDR3 length: 14 amino acids. Trimming took off 2 bases at V and 5 bases at J, with 12 bases between the two ends. CDR3 sequence reads: CASSLLLGGTEAFF. The CDR3 nucleotides read TGTGCCAGCAGCTTACTGTTGGGGGGTACTGAAGCTTTCTTT.

This clonotype was picked up many times. The CDR3 is CASSRRELGEQYF. DNA for the CDR3: TGTGCCAGCAGTCGCCGGGAACTGGGCGAGCAGTACTTC. This chain uses TRBV6-2 or TRBV6-3 with TRBJ2-7; perhaps TRBD2 as D (5 bases). The germline V and J ends were trimmed by 5 bases and 6 bases, with 14 bases remaining between them. CDR1 and CDR2 (germline): MNHEY, SVGEGT. The CDR3 length is 13 residues.

V usage is TRBV27 and J usage is TRBJ2-7; 7 nucleotides line up with TRBD2. After removal of 6 bases from V and 5 bases from J, the junction contained 13 bases not matched to a gene. The germline gives CDR1 MNHEY, CDR2 SMNVEV (reference sequence). The CDR3 runs 15 residues. The DNA for the CDR3 is TGTGCCAGCAGCCCGGGTCCCGGGGGGAGCGACGAGCAGTACTTC. Amino acids: CASSPGPGGSDEQYF.

This clonotype showed up many times. This sequence joins TRBV20-1 and TRBJ2-2; TRBD1 might be the D (6 bases). The CDR3 consists of 15 residues. The germline V gene has CDR1 DFQATT and CDR2 SNEGSKA (reference sequence). V lost 1 base and J lost 6, with 15 bases in between. The CDR3 reads CSARGDGGDAGELFF. CDR3 in DNA: TGCAGTGCTAGAGGGGATGGGGGCGATGCCGGGGAGCTGTTTTTT.

Many counts were recorded for this clonotype. CDR3 in amino acids: CATKQDPSSNQPQHF. In nucleotides, the CDR3 is TGTGCCACCAAACAGGACCCCTCGAGCAATCAGCCCCAGCATTTT. The chain joins TRBV15 to TRBJ1-5; D is possibly TRBD1 (5 bases). Trimming stripped 7 bases from V and 1 base from J, with 14 bases between. CDR3 length: 15 residues. Per the germline V gene, CDR1 is LNHNV and CDR2 is YYDKDF (reference sequence).

This clonotype showed up many times. The chain carries TRBV7-2 and TRBJ2-1; 7 bases match TRBD2. The germline CDR1 and CDR2 sequences are SGHTA and FQGNSA. The CDR3 is 13 amino acids. The trim removed 7 bases at V and 7 bases at J, leaving 7 bases unmatched. The CDR3 is CASTIQGGNEQFF. CDR3 nucleotide sequence: TGTGCCAGCACGATTCAGGGAGGGAATGAGCAGTTCTTC.

This clonotype was seen more than once but under ten times. V is TRBV6-1 and J is TRBJ1-1; the D is unclear. This CDR3 is built from 13 residues. The ends were cut back, 7 bases at V and 4 bases at J, with 13 bases in the middle. Germline CDR1 and CDR2: MNHNS and SASEGT. The CDR3 region is CASTVRMFTEAFF. The CDR3 bases are TGTGCCAGCACCGTTAGGATGTTCACTGAAGCTTTCTTT.